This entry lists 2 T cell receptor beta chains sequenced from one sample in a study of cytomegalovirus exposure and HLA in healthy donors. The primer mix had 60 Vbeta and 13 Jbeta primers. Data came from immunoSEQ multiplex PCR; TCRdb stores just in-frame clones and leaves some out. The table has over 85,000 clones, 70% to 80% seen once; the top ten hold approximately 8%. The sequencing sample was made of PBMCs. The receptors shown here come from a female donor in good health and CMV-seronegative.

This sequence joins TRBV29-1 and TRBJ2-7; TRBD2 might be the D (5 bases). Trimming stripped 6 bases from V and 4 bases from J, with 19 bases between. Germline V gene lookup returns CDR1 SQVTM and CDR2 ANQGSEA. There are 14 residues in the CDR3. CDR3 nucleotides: TGCAGCGTCGCAAAATCGGCAGGCGGGTACGAGCAGTACTTC. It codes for CSVAKSAGGYEQYF.

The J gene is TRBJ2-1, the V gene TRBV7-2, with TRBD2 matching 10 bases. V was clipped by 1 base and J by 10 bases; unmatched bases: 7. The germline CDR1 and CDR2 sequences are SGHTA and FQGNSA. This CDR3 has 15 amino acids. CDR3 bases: TGTGCCAGCAGCTTAGTAAGCGGGGGGGCCTGGGAGCAGTTCTTC. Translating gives CASSLVSGGAWEQFF.